These 23 T cell receptor beta chains share one sample of origin, sequenced in a study of response to subunit inactivated influenza vaccine. TCRdb re-analysed the RT-PCR reads in MiXCR, keeping a single row per CDR3 protein. The table includes 500,000 to 600,000 distinct CDR3 sequences, 7.6% detected once. Sequencing used PBMCs from blood, obtained around 25 months after vaccination. The source of these receptors is a man in his fifties or sixties who received an inactivated influenza vaccine.

In this sample, this clonotype turned up a few times. The gene calls are TRBV15 and TRBJ2-5, with TRBD1 as a possible D gene (5 bases). Germline V gene data show CDR1 as LNHNV and CDR2 as YYDKDF (reference sequence). There are 15 residues in the CDR3. V gave up 0 bases and J gave up 4 bases, with 12 bases separating them. The CDR3 coding sequence is TGTGCCACCAGCAGAGATTATCAGGGAAGAGAGACCCAGTACTTC. The encoded protein is CATSRDYQGRETQYF.

This clonotype was counted between two and nine times. The CDR3 nucleotides are TGTGCCAGCAGTGGGGGGACAGGGGCCATGTACAATGAGCAGTTCTTC. Translated, it gives CASSGGTGAMYNEQFF. This sequence joins TRBV2 and TRBJ2-1; 10 bases align to TRBD1. The junction had 7 bases not matched to a gene; V was cut back by 4 bases and J by 4 bases. CDR1 is SNHLY and CDR2 is FYNNEI in the germline V gene. The CDR3 runs to 16 residues. Supplemented by reference TRBV2 and TRBJ2-1, the full variable domain reads EPEVTQTPSHQVTQMGQEVILRCVPISNHLYFYWYRQILGQKVEFLVSFYNNEISEKSEIFDDQFSVERPDGSNFTLKIRSTKLEDSAMYFCASSGGTGAMYNEQFFGPGTRLTVL.

This clonotype turned up a few times. The rearrangement links TRBV9 to TRBJ2-7, with a weak D call TRBD1 (6 bases). The V and J ends lost 5 bases and 1 base respectively, with 16 bases between them. Germline CDR1 is SGDLS and CDR2 is YYNGEE. This CDR3 has 15 residues. The DNA for the CDR3 is TGTGCCAGCAGTTCTGGACAGTACCCTTCCTACGAGCAGTACTTC. Translation gives CASSSGQYPSYEQYF.

This chain joins TRBV20-1 and TRBJ2-7, with 11 nucleotides matching TRBD2. Germline V CDR1 and CDR2: DFQATT, SNEGSKA (reference sequence). V dropped 5 bases and J dropped 4; count of bases not matched to a gene: 7. CDR3 length equals 14 residues. The CDR3 is CSAFTSGRLYEQYF. The CDR3 coding sequence is TGCAGTGCTTTTACTAGCGGGAGACTGTACGAGCAGTACTTC.

In this sample, this clonotype turned up many times. The V call is TRBV11-2, the J call TRBJ1-4, with D possibly TRBD1 on 5 matching bases. The germline gives CDR1 SGHAT, CDR2 FQNNGV. The CDR3 covers 16 residues. V gave up 5 bases and J gave up 0 bases, with 13 bases separating them. In DNA form, the CDR3 reads TGTGCCAGCAGCCTAGGGGCCGGTGCAACTAATGAAAAACTGTTTTTT. It encodes CASSLGAGATNEKLFF.

This clonotype was detected many times. The rearrangement joins TRBV20-1 to TRBJ2-1; D gene ambiguous. Germline V gives CDR1 DFQATT, CDR2 SNEGSKA (reference sequence). The CDR3 loop spans 14 amino acids. The V end was cut by 3 bases, the J end by 5 bases, with 14 bases between. CDR3 bases: TGCAGTGCTAGGGCCCTCCTTCGTAACAATGAGCAGTTCTTC. Translated, it gives CSARALLRNNEQFF.

There are a few counts of this clonotype. CDR3 sequence: CASSLGYSWGEAFF. In DNA form, the CDR3 reads TGTGCCAGCAGCTTGGGCTATAGCTGGGGTGAAGCTTTCTTT. The V and J genes are TRBV7-2 and TRBJ1-1; no firm D call. V lost 3 bases and J 7 bases, leaving 15 bases between the germline ends. The CDR3 spans 14 residues. CDR1 is SGHTA, CDR2 FQGNSA, per germline.

This clonotype was detected many times. The chain recombines TRBV6-1 with TRBJ2-1; perhaps TRBD2 as D (6 bases). The germline V and J ends were trimmed by 5 bases and 6 bases, with 17 bases remaining between them. This CDR3 comprises 15 residues. CDR1 is MNHNS, CDR2 SASEGT, per germline. Here the CDR3 reads CASSSAGRTANEQFF. The CDR3 DNA follows: TGTGCCAGCAGTAGCGCCGGGAGAACCGCCAATGAGCAGTTCTTC.

This clonotype showed up many times. The J gene is TRBJ2-7, the V gene TRBV20-1; tentatively, D is TRBD2 (6 bases). Germline V gives CDR1 DFQATT, CDR2 SNEGSKA (reference sequence). The CDR3 runs 13 residues. V was pared by 5 bases and J by 3 bases, with 14 bases between. The CDR3 bases are TGCAGTGCTTCGTCCGGGAGAGGCTACGAGCAGTACTTC. Translated: CSASSGRGYEQYF.

The rearrangement joins TRBV28 to TRBJ1-5, with TRBD1 as a possible D gene (6 bases). Germline CDR1 is MDHEN and CDR2 is SYDVKM. CDR3 length: 16 residues. Trimming left V 2 bases short and J 1 base short, with 12 bases between. This CDR3 is CASSLGQDRSNQPQHF. CDR3 DNA: TGTGCCAGCAGTTTAGGCCAAGACAGGAGCAATCAGCCCCAGCATTTT.

This clonotype was detected a few times. This sequence joins TRBV12-3 or TRBV12-4 and TRBJ1-2, with D hard to call. The CDR3 has 14 amino acids. Trimming removed 5 bases at V and 4 bases at J, with 14 bases between. CDR3 nucleotides: TGTGCCAGCAGTCCCAGTTCAGGTCCCTATGGCTACACCTTC. This sequence encodes CASSPSSGPYGYTF.

This clonotype was counted many times. This chain connects TRBV12-3 or TRBV12-4 to TRBJ2-1, with 8 bases identical to TRBD2. The CDR3 runs 15 residues. J lost 1 base, V lost 7 bases, and 6 bases had no gene match. Here the CDR3 DNA reads TGTGCCAGCACCACGGGACTAGGGTCCTACAATGAGCAGTTCTTC. Amino acids: CASTTGLGSYNEQFF.

This chain connects TRBV7-9 to TRBJ1-1; no clear D. V was clipped by 5 bases and J by 4 bases, with 17 bases between them. This CDR3 contains 15 residues. From germline, CDR1 is SEHNR and CDR2 FQNEAQ (reference sequence). CDR3 amino acids: CASSGIESWGTEAFF. Written as DNA, the CDR3 is TGTGCCAGCAGCGGCATAGAGAGCTGGGGCACTGAAGCTTTCTTT.

The chain recombines TRBV5-5 with TRBJ1-1; no clear D gene. V lost 3 bases and J 4 bases, leaving 13 bases between the germline ends. CDR1 SGHKS and CDR2 YYEKEE come from the germline V gene (reference sequence). The CDR3 consists of 14 residues. For the CDR3, the DNA is TGTGCCAGCAGCTACCAAGAAGGTCGCACTGAAGCTTTCTTT. Translation gives CASSYQEGRTEAFF.

Ten or more counts support this clonotype. V and J are TRBV20-1 and TRBJ1-2; 10 bases map to TRBD1. V gave up 6 bases and J gave up 5 bases; unmatched junction bases: 6. CDR3 length: 13 amino acids. Germline lookup yields CDR1 DFQATT and CDR2 SNEGSKA (reference sequence). The CDR3 is CSASGQGVYGYTF. The CDR3 DNA is TGCAGTGCCAGCGGACAGGGGGTTTATGGCTACACCTTC.

J is TRBJ2-3 and V is TRBV4-3; D is unresolved. Trimming pared 2 bases from V and 4 bases from J, leaving 10 bases between. Germline lookup yields CDR1 LGHNA and CDR2 YSLEER. CDR3 length: 14 amino acids. CDR3 sequence reads: CASSQNRLSDTQYF. The DNA for the CDR3 is TGCGCCAGCAGCCAAAACAGACTTTCAGATACGCAGTATTTT.

This chain links TRBV6-1 with TRBJ2-1, with TRBD2 matching 15 bases. Germline CDR1 and CDR2: MNHNS and SASEGT. The CDR3 runs 16 residues. With V trimmed by 10 bases and J by 0 bases, 4 bases remained unmatched. The CDR3 bases are TGTGCCACCCGGACTAGCGGGAGGGCCTCCTACAATGAGCAGTTCTTC. Translating gives CATRTSGRASYNEQFF.

The CDR3 DNA is TGCAGCGTTGGGGACATAGAGACCCAGTACTTC. Translated: CSVGDIETQYF. The chain has TRBV29-1 and TRBJ2-5; weak D call: TRBD1 (6 bases). Trimming shortened V by 4 bases and J by 4 bases, and 7 bases separated the two germline ends. The CDR3 has 11 amino acids. Per the germline V gene, CDR1 is SQVTM and CDR2 is ANQGSEA.

This clonotype was seen more than once but under ten times. V is TRBV20-1 and J is TRBJ2-5; D may be TRBD1 or TRBD2 (6 bases each). CDR3 length equals 13 residues. V was shortened by 6 bases and J by 5 bases, with 16 bases between the two germline ends. Looked up from germline, CDR1 is DFQATT and CDR2 is SNEGSKA (reference sequence). The CDR3 sequence: CSALLGGRETQYF. The CDR3 nucleotides read TGCAGTGCATTACTGGGGGGCCGGGAGACCCAGTACTTC.

This clonotype was recorded at least ten times. This chain connects TRBV5-6 to TRBJ1-1; D unclear. CDR1 SGHDT and CDR2 YYEEEE come from the germline V gene. The CDR3 has 15 amino acids. V lost 2 bases and J 0 bases, leaving 11 bases between the germline ends. In DNA, the CDR3 is TGTGCCAGCAGCTTCTTACCCTCTGTGAACACTGAAGCTTTCTTT. Translated: CASSFLPSVNTEAFF.

This clonotype has a handful of counts. V is TRBV10-2 and J is TRBJ1-5; maybe TRBD1 (5 bases). This CDR3 spans 15 amino acids. Trimming took off 3 bases at V and 3 bases at J, with 12 bases between the two ends. Germline V gene sequence: CDR1 WSHSY, CDR2 SAAADI. The CDR3 sequence is CASSDRADSNQPQHF. As DNA, the CDR3 is TGCGCCAGCAGTGACAGGGCAGACTCCAATCAGCCCCAGCATTTT.

The sample holds many counts of this clonotype. CDR3: CASSRRGGSETQYF. The CDR3 DNA sequence: TGTGCCAGCAGCCGCAGGGGGGGTTCGGAGACCCAGTACTTC. V gene TRBV12-3 or TRBV12-4 combines with J gene TRBJ2-5; D is perhaps TRBD1 or TRBD2 (7 bases each). CDR3 length: 14 amino acids. V was pared by 6 bases and J by 5 bases, with 16 bases between.

This clonotype occurred a few times. V gene TRBV10-3 combines with J gene TRBJ2-7; D unresolved. The length of the CDR3 is 12 residues. Germline CDR1 ENHRY, CDR2 SYGVKD. V was trimmed by 8 bases and J by 0 bases, leaving 8 bases between them. CDR3 bases: TGTGCCATCGAAGACAACTCCTACGAGCAGTACTTC. Amino acid sequence: CAIEDNSYEQYF.